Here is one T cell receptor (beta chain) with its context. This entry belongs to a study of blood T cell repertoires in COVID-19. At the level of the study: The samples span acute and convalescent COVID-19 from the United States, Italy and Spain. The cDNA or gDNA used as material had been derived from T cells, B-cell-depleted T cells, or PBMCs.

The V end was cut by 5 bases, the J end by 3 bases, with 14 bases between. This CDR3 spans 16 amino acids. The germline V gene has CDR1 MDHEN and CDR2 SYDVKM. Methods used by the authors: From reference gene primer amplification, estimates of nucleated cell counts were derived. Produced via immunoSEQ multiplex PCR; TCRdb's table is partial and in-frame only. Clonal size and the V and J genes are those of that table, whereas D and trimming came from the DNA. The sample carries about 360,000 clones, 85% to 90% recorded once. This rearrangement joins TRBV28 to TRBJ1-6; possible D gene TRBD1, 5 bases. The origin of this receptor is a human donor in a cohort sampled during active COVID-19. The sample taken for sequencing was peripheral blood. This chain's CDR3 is CASSTLGRFYNSPLHF. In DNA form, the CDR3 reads TGTGCCAGCAGTACCTTGGGGCGATTCTATAATTCACCCCTCCACTTT.